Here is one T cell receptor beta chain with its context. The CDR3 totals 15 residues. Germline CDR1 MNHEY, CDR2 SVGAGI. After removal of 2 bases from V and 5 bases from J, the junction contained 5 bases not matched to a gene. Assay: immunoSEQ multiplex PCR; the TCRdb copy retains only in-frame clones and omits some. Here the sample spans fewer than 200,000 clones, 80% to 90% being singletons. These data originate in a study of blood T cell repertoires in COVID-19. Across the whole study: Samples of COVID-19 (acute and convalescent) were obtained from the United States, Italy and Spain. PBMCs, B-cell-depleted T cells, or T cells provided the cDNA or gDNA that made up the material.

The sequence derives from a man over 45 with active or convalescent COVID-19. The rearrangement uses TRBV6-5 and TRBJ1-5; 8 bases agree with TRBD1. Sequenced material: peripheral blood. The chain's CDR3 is CASSYTTGADQPQHF. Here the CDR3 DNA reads TGTGCCAGCAGTTACACGACAGGGGCTGATCAGCCCCAGCATTTT.